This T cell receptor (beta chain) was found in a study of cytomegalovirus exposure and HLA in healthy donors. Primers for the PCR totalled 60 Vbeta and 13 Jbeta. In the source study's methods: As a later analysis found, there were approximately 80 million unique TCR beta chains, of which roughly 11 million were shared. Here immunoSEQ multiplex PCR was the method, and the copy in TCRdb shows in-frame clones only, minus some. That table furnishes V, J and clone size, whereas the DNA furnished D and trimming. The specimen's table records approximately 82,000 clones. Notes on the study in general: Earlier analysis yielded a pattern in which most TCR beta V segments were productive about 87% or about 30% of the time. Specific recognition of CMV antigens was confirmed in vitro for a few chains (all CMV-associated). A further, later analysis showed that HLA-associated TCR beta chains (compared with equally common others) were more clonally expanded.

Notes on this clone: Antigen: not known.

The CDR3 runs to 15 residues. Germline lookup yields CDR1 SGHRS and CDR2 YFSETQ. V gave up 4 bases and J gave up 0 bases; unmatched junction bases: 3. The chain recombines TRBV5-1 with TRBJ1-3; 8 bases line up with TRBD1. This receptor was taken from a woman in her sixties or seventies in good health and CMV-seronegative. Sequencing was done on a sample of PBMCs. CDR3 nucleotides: TGCGCCAGCAGCCAACAGGGGGACTCTGGAAACACCATATATTTT. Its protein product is CASSQQGDSGNTIYF.